The source of this T cell receptor (beta chain) is a study of blood T cell repertoires in COVID-19. Per germline, CDR1 LGHNT and CDR2 FRNRAP. This CDR3 region has 11 residues. Trimming removed 7 bases at V and 5 bases at J, with 7 bases between. In the original processing: Counts of nucleated cells, estimated from reference gene primer amplification, were obtained. The assay was immunoSEQ multiplex PCR, and TCRdb's table has in-frame clones only and misses some. That table supplies the V and J calls and clone size; D and trimming were determined from the DNA. The sample holds about 250,000 clones, about 82% seen once.

The chain is built from TRBV12-5 and TRBJ2-3; D unresolved. This receptor was identified in a woman older than 75 with COVID-19, enrolled during active disease. The material sequenced was peripheral blood. CDR3 sequence: CASAQVDTQYF. The CDR3 DNA follows: TGTGCTAGTGCCCAGGTAGATACGCAGTATTTT. Drawing the rest from reference TRBV12-5 and TRBJ2-3, the complete variable domain is DARVTQTPRHKVTEMGQEVTMRCQPILGHNTVFWYRQTMMQGLELLAYFRNRAPLDDSGMPKDRFSAEMPDATLATLKIQPSEPRDSAVYFCASAQVDTQYFGPGTRLTVL.